The rows below give T cell receptor beta chains drawn from one sample of a study of T-cell reconstitution after alpha-beta-depleted transplantation in children. MiXCR, run by TCRdb on the PCR reads, gives a single entry per CDR3 protein. Of about 540,000 distinct CDR3 sequences listed, 15% to 20% were seen once; the top ten hold 3.3%. The sequencing used PBMCs from the stem cell graft donor, collected from the stem cell graft. The receptors were gathered from a human donor who donated a stem cell graft to a child with acute lymphoblastic leukemia. CDR3s include the opening cysteine and the closing phenylalanine or tryptophan. The D gene is left open where the match is weak. Size values are once, few and many counts, or a class for expanded clones, and some rows have none.

abundance: .
v_gene: TRBV20-1
d_gene: TRBD1
j_gene: TRBJ2-7
CDR3nt: TGCAGTGCTAGAAGGCTGACAGGGGCCTACGAGCAGTACTTC
CDR3aa: CSARRLTGAYEQYF

abundance: few
v_gene: TRBV10-3
d_gene: .
j_gene: TRBJ2-7
CDR3nt: TGTGCCATCAGTGAGTGGGTCGAGCAGTACTTC
CDR3aa: CAISEWVEQYF

abundance: few
v_gene: TRBV12-3/TRBV12-4
d_gene: .
j_gene: TRBJ1-5
CDR3nt: TGTGCCAGCAGTCCAGGGGAATATCAGCCCCAGCATTTT
CDR3aa: CASSPGEYQPQHF

abundance: .
v_gene: TRBV9
d_gene: .
j_gene: TRBJ1-2
CDR3nt: TGTGCCAGCAGCGTAGCTAGAGGACCCAGCTATGGCTACACCTTC
CDR3aa: CASSVARGPSYGYTF

abundance: .
v_gene: TRBV7-3
d_gene: .
j_gene: TRBJ2-3
CDR3nt: TGTGCCAGCAGCTTATCGGACCCTGGGGCAGATACGCAGTATTTT
CDR3aa: CASSLSDPGADTQYF

abundance: .
v_gene: TRBV12-3/TRBV12-4
d_gene: TRBD1
j_gene: TRBJ2-1
CDR3nt: TGTGCCAGCAGTTCAACCGGGACAGGGCGTGAGCAGTTCTTC
CDR3aa: CASSSTGTGREQFF

abundance: few
v_gene: TRBV7-9
d_gene: .
j_gene: TRBJ2-5
CDR3nt: TGTGCCAGCAGCTTACAGACGGAGACCCAGTACTTC
CDR3aa: CASSLQTETQYF

abundance: few
v_gene: TRBV7-9
d_gene: .
j_gene: TRBJ2-1
CDR3nt: TGTGCCAGCAGCTCTTCCCTATCCTACAATGAGCAGTTCTTC
CDR3aa: CASSSSLSYNEQFF

abundance: .
v_gene: TRBV24-1
d_gene: .
j_gene: TRBJ2-3
CDR3nt: TGTGCCACCAGACCTAGCGCAGACGATACGCAGTATTTT
CDR3aa: CATRPSADDTQYF

abundance: .
v_gene: TRBV5-1
d_gene: .
j_gene: TRBJ2-5
CDR3nt: TGCGCCAGCAGCCGGGGGAAACTACAAGAGACCCAGTACTTC
CDR3aa: CASSRGKLQETQYF

abundance: .
v_gene: TRBV5-1
d_gene: .
j_gene: TRBJ2-5
CDR3nt: TGCGCCAGCAGCTTGGAGGGGAACATCGGAGAGACCCAGTACTTC
CDR3aa: CASSLEGNIGETQYF

abundance: few
v_gene: TRBV4-2
d_gene: .
j_gene: TRBJ1-3
CDR3nt: TGTGCCAGCAGTCTCAGACTAAGCTCTGGAAACACCATATATTTT
CDR3aa: CASSLRLSSGNTIYF

abundance: .
v_gene: TRBV12-3/TRBV12-4
d_gene: .
j_gene: TRBJ2-2
CDR3nt: TGTGCCAGCAGTTTTCGCAGGGGTCCCGGGGAGCTGTTTTTT
CDR3aa: CASSFRRGPGELFF

abundance: .
v_gene: TRBV29-1
d_gene: .
j_gene: TRBJ2-1
CDR3nt: TGCAGCGTTGAAGTGACCAGAGACAATGAGCAGTTCTTC
CDR3aa: CSVEVTRDNEQFF

abundance: few
v_gene: TRBV27
d_gene: .
j_gene: TRBJ1-2
CDR3nt: TGTGCCAGCAGTCGATGGGACGGATATGGCTACACCTTC
CDR3aa: CASSRWDGYGYTF

abundance: few
v_gene: TRBV9
d_gene: .
j_gene: TRBJ2-3
CDR3nt: TGTGCCAGCACGGAGGCGGGGCAAAGCACAGATACGCAGTATTTT
CDR3aa: CASTEAGQSTDTQYF

abundance: .
v_gene: TRBV19
d_gene: .
j_gene: TRBJ1-1
CDR3nt: TGTGCCAGTAGTACCGGCAGCTACACTGAAGCTTTCTTT
CDR3aa: CASSTGSYTEAFF

abundance: .
v_gene: TRBV27
d_gene: TRBD1
j_gene: TRBJ1-1
CDR3nt: TGTGCCAGCCACCCCTCGCCGGGACAGGGGTACACTGAAGCTTTCTTT
CDR3aa: CASHPSPGQGYTEAFF

abundance: .
v_gene: TRBV20-1
d_gene: .
j_gene: TRBJ2-1
CDR3nt: TGCAGTGCTAGGAGCCCGGGTGAGCAGTTCTTC
CDR3aa: CSARSPGEQFF

abundance: .
v_gene: TRBV6-1
d_gene: .
j_gene: TRBJ2-7
CDR3nt: TGTGCCAGCAGTGAATGGGCAGGAGACCCCTACGAGCAGTACTTC
CDR3aa: CASSEWAGDPYEQYF

abundance: few
v_gene: TRBV7-2
d_gene: TRBD2
j_gene: TRBJ2-1
CDR3nt: TGTGCCAGCAGCTTCTCTAGACTAGCGGGATCGGGTGAGCAGTTCTTC
CDR3aa: CASSFSRLAGSGEQFF

abundance: few
v_gene: TRBV20-1
d_gene: .
j_gene: TRBJ2-7
CDR3nt: TGCAGTGCTAGAGGGATCAATACCTACGAGCAGTACTTC
CDR3aa: CSARGINTYEQYF

abundance: few
v_gene: TRBV5-1
d_gene: TRBD1
j_gene: TRBJ2-3
CDR3nt: TGCGCCAGCAGCTCAGGACAGGTTCAAGATACGCAGTATTTT
CDR3aa: CASSSGQVQDTQYF

abundance: .
v_gene: TRBV12-3/TRBV12-4
d_gene: .
j_gene: TRBJ2-2
CDR3nt: TGTGCCAGCAGCCCGACAGGACACAACACCGGGGAGCTGTTTTTT
CDR3aa: CASSPTGHNTGELFF

abundance: few
v_gene: TRBV29-1
d_gene: TRBD1
j_gene: TRBJ1-5
CDR3nt: TGCAGCGTACAGGGGGATAATCAGCCCCAGCATTTT
CDR3aa: CSVQGDNQPQHF

abundance: .
v_gene: TRBV5-1
d_gene: TRBD2
j_gene: TRBJ2-7
CDR3nt: TGCGCCAGCAGCTCCGAAACTAGCGTGGAGTTCTACGAGCAGTACTTC
CDR3aa: CASSSETSVEFYEQYF

abundance: .
v_gene: TRBV5-6
d_gene: TRBD2
j_gene: TRBJ2-5
CDR3nt: TGTGCCAGCAGCTTAGGGTGGCGTCGCGGGAGGGGGGCGGAGACCCAGTACTTC
CDR3aa: CASSLGWRRGRGAETQYF

abundance: few
v_gene: TRBV20-1
d_gene: TRBD2
j_gene: TRBJ2-1
CDR3nt: TGCAGTGCTAGAGATGCGGTAGCGGGAGCCAATGAGCAGTTCTTC
CDR3aa: CSARDAVAGANEQFF

abundance: few
v_gene: TRBV6-1
d_gene: .
j_gene: TRBJ1-1
CDR3nt: TGTGCCAGCAGTCGGACCCCGATTAGGCAAGGGGGAACGGGAGCTTTCTTT
CDR3aa: CASSRTPIRQGGTGAFF

abundance: .
v_gene: TRBV7-8
d_gene: .
j_gene: TRBJ2-1
CDR3nt: TGTGCCACCAGAAGGAGGGTATCCTACAATGAGCAGTTCTTC
CDR3aa: CATRRRVSYNEQFF

abundance: few
v_gene: TRBV27
d_gene: TRBD2
j_gene: TRBJ2-3
CDR3nt: TGTGCCAGCTTTTCGTGGACTAGCGGGAGGCGGAGTGGCACAGATACGCAGTATTTT
CDR3aa: CASFSWTSGRRSGTDTQYF

abundance: few
v_gene: TRBV10-3
d_gene: .
j_gene: TRBJ1-1
CDR3nt: TGTGCCATCAGGGACCCTAGAAACACTGAAGCTTTCTTT
CDR3aa: CAIRDPRNTEAFF

abundance: .
v_gene: TRBV6-5
d_gene: TRBD1
j_gene: TRBJ2-1
CDR3nt: TGTGCCAGCAGTTTAACCAGGCTGGGGACAGGGGACTACAATGAGCAGTTCTTC
CDR3aa: CASSLTRLGTGDYNEQFF

abundance: .
v_gene: TRBV20-1
d_gene: .
j_gene: TRBJ1-2
CDR3nt: TGCAGTGCAAGAGATAACCGGGGTCTCGTCTATGGCTACACCTTC
CDR3aa: CSARDNRGLVYGYTF

abundance: few
v_gene: TRBV7-6
d_gene: .
j_gene: TRBJ2-5
CDR3nt: TGTGCCAGCGGATACCTGCAAGAGACCCAGTACTTC
CDR3aa: CASGYLQETQYF

abundance: .
v_gene: TRBV9
d_gene: TRBD1
j_gene: TRBJ2-5
CDR3nt: TGTGCCAGCAGCAGGACAGGGGGCGAAGAGACCCAGTACTTC
CDR3aa: CASSRTGGEETQYF

abundance: .
v_gene: TRBV6-2/TRBV6-3
d_gene: TRBD1
j_gene: TRBJ2-3
CDR3nt: TGTGCCAGCAGTTACGGGGGGACAGGGGGAGATACGCAGTATTTT
CDR3aa: CASSYGGTGGDTQYF

abundance: .
v_gene: TRBV7-3
d_gene: TRBD1
j_gene: TRBJ2-7
CDR3nt: TGTGCCAGCAGCGTAGAAGGGGGCGACGAGCAGTACTTC
CDR3aa: CASSVEGGDEQYF

abundance: .
v_gene: TRBV18
d_gene: TRBD1
j_gene: TRBJ2-5
CDR3nt: TGTGCCAGCTCGAGACAGGGGCGGCAAGAGACCCAGTACTTC
CDR3aa: CASSRQGRQETQYF

abundance: .
v_gene: TRBV20-1
d_gene: .
j_gene: TRBJ2-1
CDR3nt: TGCAGTGCTAGCGGGCTACCCTCGGGCTACAATGAGCAGTTCTTC
CDR3aa: CSASGLPSGYNEQFF